The rows below give T cell receptor beta chains drawn from one sample of a study of response to subunit inactivated influenza vaccine. One entry per CDR3 protein, called by TCRdb with MiXCR from the RT-PCR reads. The repertoire consists of about 570,000 distinct CDR3 sequences, with about 11% occurring once and the leading ten covering approximately 10%. This same sample was also taken into another study, of T cells expressing NK-cell markers.

The sample consisted of PBMCs from blood, taken on the day of vaccination. These receptors all stem from a man in his forties or fifties who received an inactivated influenza vaccine. CDR3s include the opening cysteine and the closing phenylalanine or tryptophan. The D gene is left open where the match is weak. Some rows mark clone size as missing; the rest say once, few, many or name a class of expanded clone.

D gene	V gene	clone size	J gene	CDR3 DNA	CDR3 protein
NA	TRBV3-1	NA	TRBJ2-2	NA	CASSRGTSPGSCFF
TRBD1	TRBV4-1	NA	TRBJ1-1	TGCGCCAGCAGCCTCAGCCCGGGACAGGGAGGAACTGAAGCTTTCTTT	CASSLSPGQGGTEAFF
TRBD1	TRBV20-1	NA	TRBJ2-1	TGCAGTGCTAGGGCCGGGACAGGGGGCAATGAGCAGTTCTTC	CSARAGTGGNEQFF
NA	TRBV20-1	NA	TRBJ2-1	TGCAGTGCTAGCGGGAAGATCGATGAGCAGTTCTTC	CSASGKIDEQFF
TRBD1	TRBV10-3	NA	TRBJ2-4	TGTGCCATCAGTGAGTCCACAGGGGCGTCAAACATTCTGTACTTC	CAISESTGASNILYF
TRBD2	TRBV20-1	NA	TRBJ2-7	TGCAGTGGCTCGTGGACTAGCGGGTTCTACGAGCAGTACTTC	CSGSWTSGFYEQYF
TRBD1	TRBV5-6	few	TRBJ2-6	TGTGCCAGCAGCCCCAGACAGGGGGCGCGGTCTGGGGCCAACGTCCTGACTTTC	CASSPRQGARSGANVLTF
NA	TRBV6-1	few	TRBJ1-2	TGTGCCAGCAGCCGAGCACAGGGCGGCTATGGCTACACCTTC	CASSRAQGGYGYTF
NA	TRBV6-2/TRBV6-3	few	TRBJ2-5	TGTGCCAGCAGTCAGCAAGCGACAGGAATTGAGACCCAGTACTTC	CASSQQATGIETQYF
TRBD1	TRBV14	few	TRBJ2-7	TGTGCCAGCAGCCAAAACTTTGGACAGGGCTATACCTACGAGCAGTACTTC	CASSQNFGQGYTYEQYF
NA	TRBV5-1	many	TRBJ2-2	TGTGCCAGCAGCCTGCCCGCTACCGGGGAGCTGTTTTTT	CASSLPATGELFF
NA	TRBV27	many	TRBJ1-6	TGTGCCAGCAGTTCCCGCAGCTCACCCCTCCACTTT	CASSSRSSPLHF
NA	TRBV15	few	TRBJ1-4	TGTGCCACCAGCCCGCGTTTGGGTCGTAATGAAAAACTGTTTTTT	CATSPRLGRNEKLFF
TRBD1	TRBV20-1	NA	TRBJ1-5	TGCAGTGCATCTCCGACAGGGAGCAATCAGCCCCAGCATTTT	CSASPTGSNQPQHF
NA	TRBV28	NA	TRBJ2-3	TGTGCCAGCAGTTTACTTAGCGCGCGCACAGATACGCAGTATTTT	CASSLLSARTDTQYF
NA	TRBV11-2	NA	TRBJ2-3	TGTGCCAGCAGCTTAGTCTCTAGCTTCACAGATACGCAGTATTTT	CASSLVSSFTDTQYF
NA	TRBV4-1	NA	TRBJ2-7	TGCGCCAGCAGCCAAGATTACTCTTACCCCTACGAGCAGTACTTC	CASSQDYSYPYEQYF
TRBD1	TRBV7-9	few	TRBJ2-2	TGTGCCAGCAGCCTCAGGACAGGACACACCGGGGAGCTGTTTTTT	CASSLRTGHTGELFF
NA	TRBV12-3/TRBV12-4	few	TRBJ2-3	TGTGCCAGCAGCCCTGGGACGCAGACTTTAAACACAGATACGCAGTATTTT	CASSPGTQTLNTDTQYF
NA	TRBV5-5	NA	TRBJ1-4	TGTGCCAGCAGCTCTCAGGATGAAAAACTGTTTTTT	CASSSQDEKLFF
NA	TRBV14	few	TRBJ2-1	TGTGCCAGCAGCCCGGACCTCTGGACAGCCTACAATGAGCAGTTCTTC	CASSPDLWTAYNEQFF
NA	TRBV4-3	NA	TRBJ1-1	TGCGCCAGCAGCCAACTAGCTAGCACTGAAGCTTTCTTT	CASSQLASTEAFF
TRBD2	TRBV20-1	NA	TRBJ2-1	TGCAGTGCTAGAGATACCTCCGCGGGAGGCCCTTACAATGAGCAGTTCTTC	CSARDTSAGGPYNEQFF
NA	TRBV4-3	many	TRBJ1-1	TGCGCCAGCAGCCAAGATTGGGGTAGGGGTCGCAATGAAGCTTTCTTT	CASSQDWGRGRNEAFF
NA	TRBV5-1	NA	TRBJ1-1	TGCGCCAGCAGCTTGGCTGGGGAGAACACTGAAGCTTTCTTT	CASSLAGENTEAFF
NA	TRBV5-5	NA	TRBJ1-5	TGTGCCAGCAGACTAGCGGGGGCAAATCAGCCCCAGCATTTT	CASRLAGANQPQHF
NA	TRBV20-1	few	TRBJ1-1	TGCAGTGCTAGAGATCGGGGGTCGAACACTGAAGCTTTCTTT	CSARDRGSNTEAFF
NA	TRBV15	many	TRBJ2-1	TGTGCCACCAGCAGAGAGACTAGGAGCTACAATGAGCAGTTCTTC	CATSRETRSYNEQFF
NA	TRBV20-1	few	TRBJ2-1	TGCAGTGCTAGAGTCGGGGTAGGGGACTACAATGAGCAGTTCTTC	CSARVGVGDYNEQFF
NA	TRBV5-1	NA	TRBJ2-3	TGCGCCAGCAGCTTGGAGGGGCACAGGGTAGATACGCAGTATTTT	CASSLEGHRVDTQYF
NA	TRBV20-1	NA	TRBJ2-5	TGCAGTGCTACCCGGACAGGGCGGGGGCAAGAGACCCAGTACTTC	CSATRTGRGQETQYF
NA	TRBV3-1	few	TRBJ1-1	TGTGCCAGCAGCCCCCGTCCCGGGACGAACACTGAAGCTTTCTTT	CASSPRPGTNTEAFF
TRBD1	TRBV11-1	few	TRBJ2-7	TGTGCCAGCAGCGGAACCGGGACAGTGATCTACGAGCAGTACTTC	CASSGTGTVIYEQYF
TRBD1	TRBV27	NA	TRBJ2-5	TGTGCCAGCGCCACAGGGGAAGGCGAGACCCAGTACTTC	CASATGEGETQYF
TRBD1	TRBV5-1	few	TRBJ2-7	TGCGCCAGCAGCCTAACAGGGGGGTACTACGAGCAGTACTTC	CASSLTGGYYEQYF
TRBD1	TRBV7-9	NA	TRBJ1-3	TGTGCCAGCAGCCAGGGGGCTGGAAACACCATATATTTT	CASSQGAGNTIYF
NA	TRBV2	NA	TRBJ2-7	TGTGCCAGCTCGACAGGCGCGCTTTACGAGCAGTACTTC	CASSTGALYEQYF
NA	TRBV19	NA	TRBJ2-1	TGTGCCAGTAGTATCTTGACTCGGGAACCCTACAATGAGCAGTTCTTC	CASSILTREPYNEQFF
TRBD2	TRBV4-3	many	TRBJ2-1	TGTGCCAGCAGCCAAGGGACTAGCGGGTACAATGAGCAGTTCTTC	CASSQGTSGYNEQFF
TRBD2	TRBV7-2	NA	TRBJ2-7	TGTGCCAGCAGCTTATCAGGCGGGAGGGCCTGGGACGAGCAGTACTTC	CASSLSGGRAWDEQYF
NA	TRBV4-3	few	TRBJ2-1	TGCGCCAGCAGCCCCGCTCAGGGAAATGAGCAGTTCTTC	CASSPAQGNEQFF
TRBD1	TRBV7-9	NA	TRBJ1-1	TGTGCCAGCAGCCCAGACAGGGGCCTTGGCACTGAAGCTTTCTTT	CASSPDRGLGTEAFF
TRBD1	TRBV12-3/TRBV12-4	NA	TRBJ2-7	TGTGCCAGCAGTTTTGCCACTGGGACAGGGGCCTACGAGCAGTACTTC	CASSFATGTGAYEQYF
TRBD1	TRBV29-1	many	TRBJ1-2	TGCAGCGTTGAACGACAGGGCTATGGCTACACCTTC	CSVERQGYGYTF